Below are 30 T cell receptor beta chains sequenced from a single sample in a study of T cells expressing NK-cell markers. TCRdb reworked the 5' RACE reads into one entry per CDR3 protein, no DNA. With roughly 350,000 distinct CDR3 sequences in the sample, the ten largest clones hold roughly 5.2%. Sequencing was done on a sample of blood T cells: a sorted CD56 or NKG2C T cell subset, CD4+ or CD8+ T cells, or bulk PBMC T cells (not recorded which). The receptors were gathered from a man aged 18 to 69 in good health.

This chain uses TRBV7-2 with TRBJ2-7. From germline, CDR1 is SGHTA and CDR2 FQGNSA. The CDR3 is 15 residues long. CDR3: CASSLAEGFSYEQYF. The full variable domain, in which reference TRBV7-2 and TRBJ2-7 provide the parts outside the CDR3, is GAGVSQSPSNKVTEKGKDVELRCDPISGHTALYWYRQSLGQGLEFLIYFQGNSAPDKSGLPSDRFSAERTGGSVSTLTIQRTQQEDSAVYLCASSLAEGFSYEQYFGPGTRLTVT.

This sequence joins TRBV24-1 and TRBJ2-2; TCRdb proposes TRBD1, but this gene call is untestable without DNA. Germline CDR1 is KGHDR and CDR2 is SFDVKD. There are 16 residues in the CDR3. CDR3 sequence reads: CATSETFPEPTGELFF.

CDR3 sequence: CASRVDRGTNTEAFF. The V and J genes are TRBV2 and TRBJ1-1; TCRdb names TRBD1, which stays unverified in the absence of DNA. The germline CDR1 and CDR2 sequences are SNHLY and FYNNEI. The CDR3 loop spans 15 amino acids.

CDR3 amino acids: CASGHTGGSYEQYF. The J gene is TRBJ2-7, the V gene TRBV27. This CDR3 has 14 residues. CDR1 is MNHEY and CDR2 is SMNVEV in the germline V gene (reference sequence).

The genes are TRBV24-1 and TRBJ2-3; the TCRdb D gene call, TRBD1, has no DNA to confirm it. Germline loops: CDR1 KGHDR, CDR2 SFDVKD. CDR3 length: 13 amino acids. The CDR3 spells CATDRVGTDTQYF.

V gene TRBV7-2 combines with J gene TRBJ2-5. Germline loops: CDR1 SGHTA, CDR2 FQGNSA. The CDR3 is 13 residues long. CDR3 sequence reads: CASSRVRRETQYF.

V usage is TRBV7-9 and J usage is TRBJ2-1; the D call of TRBD1 rests on TCRdb alone, since no DNA is present to check it. This CDR3 has 14 residues. Germline V lookup: CDR1 SEHNR, CDR2 FQNEAQ (reference sequence). CDR3 amino acids: CASSSDRGYLEQFF.

This sequence joins TRBV27 and TRBJ1-6. The germline V gene encodes CDR1 MNHEY and CDR2 SMNVEV (reference sequence). This CDR3 region has 14 residues. The CDR3 loop is CASSLSQPNSPLHF.

The CDR3 sequence: CASSRKDRETQYF. This rearrangement joins TRBV5-1 to TRBJ2-5; TCRdb's assignment of TRBD1 cannot be checked, as there is no DNA. CDR1 is SGHRS, CDR2 YFSETQ, per germline. The CDR3 is 13 amino acids.

The J gene is TRBJ2-7, the V gene TRBV18; TCRdb names TRBD1, which stays unverified in the absence of DNA. In germline, CDR1 is KGHSH, CDR2 LQKENI. This CDR3 comprises 17 residues. Here the CDR3 reads CASSPPVRGGISYEQYF.

J is TRBJ2-2 and V is TRBV5-1. CDR1 SGHRS and CDR2 YFSETQ come from the germline V gene. There are 16 residues in the CDR3. Here the CDR3 reads CASSLAMNSNTGELFF.

V gene TRBV15 combines with J gene TRBJ2-5; there is no DNA to check the TCRdb D call of TRBD1. The germline V gene has CDR1 LNHNV and CDR2 YYDKDF (reference sequence). CDR3 length: 14 residues. The CDR3 loop is CATTRSDRDGTQYF.

The chain employs TRBV19 and TRBJ2-7; TCRdb designates TRBD1, a call that cannot be tested without DNA. Looked up from germline, CDR1 is LNHDA and CDR2 is SQIVND (reference sequence). CDR3 size: 13 residues. The CDR3 sequence is CASTQDRGREQYF.

The V and J genes are TRBV6-1 and TRBJ2-1. The length of the CDR3 is 14 residues. Germline CDR1 is MNHNS and CDR2 is SASEGT. CDR3 loop: CASSAKRQGAEQFF.

The V gene is TRBV20-1, the J gene TRBJ2-7. The CDR3 runs to 13 residues. Germline V CDR1 and CDR2: DFQATT, SNEGSKA (reference sequence). The chain's CDR3 is CSALSGVSYEQYF.

This chain links TRBV7-9 with TRBJ2-7; TCRdb lists TRBD1, though no DNA is available to test this call. Germline CDR1 SEHNR, CDR2 FQNEAQ (reference sequence). The CDR3 contains 13 residues. Here the CDR3 reads CAGDMVGDYEQYF.

The chain recombines TRBV6-1 with TRBJ2-7; absent DNA, TCRdb's TRBD2 call cannot be checked. Germline CDR1 reads MNHNS; CDR2 reads SASEGT. The CDR3 has 17 residues. CDR3 region: CASSERSSGMSSYEQYF.

The rearrangement uses TRBV7-2 and TRBJ2-5. The CDR3 covers 15 residues. CDR1 and CDR2 from the germline V gene are SGHTA and FQGNSA. The CDR3 spells CASSRHLHGQETQYF.

The V and J genes are TRBV5-8 and TRBJ1-1; the D call from TCRdb, TRBD1, cannot be confirmed without DNA. Germline CDR1 and CDR2: SGHTS and YDEGEE. This CDR3 is built from 14 residues. The chain's CDR3 is CASSTGGRWTEAFF.

V is TRBV20-1 and J is TRBJ1-2; lacking DNA, the TRBD1 call made by TCRdb goes unchecked. The CDR3 is made up of 13 amino acids. From germline, CDR1 is DFQATT and CDR2 SNEGSKA (reference sequence). The CDR3 region is CSAPSTGLGGYTF.

The chain has TRBV20-1 and TRBJ2-1; TCRdb's D gene call, TRBD1, goes unchecked for lack of DNA. The germline gives CDR1 DFQATT, CDR2 SNEGSKA (reference sequence). The CDR3 covers 14 residues. The CDR3 protein is CSAENPGNNNEQFF.

The gene calls are TRBV6-1 and TRBJ1-2. Germline CDR1 MNHNS, CDR2 SASEGT. This CDR3 contains 13 residues. The CDR3 loop reads CATGQGRAYGYTF.

This chain joins TRBV7-2 and TRBJ2-3; no DNA is available, so the TRBD2 call from TCRdb remains unchecked. This CDR3 has 17 amino acids. CDR1 and CDR2 from the germline V gene are SGHTA and FQGNSA. Here the CDR3 reads CASSFRGSGGATDTQYF.

The chain uses TRBV6-5 and TRBJ1-6; absent DNA, TCRdb's TRBD1 call cannot be checked. CDR1 and CDR2 (germline): MNHEY, SVGAGI. The CDR3 totals 12 residues. This CDR3 reads CASRGRNSPLHF.

CDR3 sequence reads: CASSPRRGLNEQFF. The chain has TRBV18 and TRBJ2-1; with no DNA, the TCRdb D assignment of TRBD2 cannot be verified. This CDR3 has 14 residues. CDR1 and CDR2 (germline): KGHSH, LQKENI.

The genes are TRBV2 and TRBJ1-3. Germline-derived CDR1 and CDR2 are SNHLY and FYNNEI. The CDR3 totals 15 residues. This CDR3 reads CASRRLRDSGNTIYF.

This chain uses TRBV5-8 with TRBJ2-3. From germline, CDR1 is SGHTS and CDR2 YDEGEE. The CDR3 is 14 amino acids. The CDR3 loop is CASSLAIPRDTQYF.

This chain uses TRBV28 with TRBJ2-3; the D gene TCRdb calls, TRBD1, cannot be checked with no DNA. The CDR3 has 14 amino acids. The germline CDR1 and CDR2 sequences are MDHEN and SYDVKM. CDR3: CASSFLDREDTQYF.

This chain links TRBV28 with TRBJ2-3. The CDR3 runs to 15 residues. Germline assignment: CDR1 MDHEN and CDR2 SYDVKM. The CDR3 loop is CASSVMDGPTDTQYF.

The chain combines TRBV12-3 or TRBV12-4 with TRBJ2-1; the TCRdb D gene call, TRBD2, has no DNA to confirm it. The CDR3 is 14 amino acids. CDR3 loop: CASRYGPLGNEQFF.